This T cell receptor beta chain was identified in a study of graft-versus-host responses after intestinal transplantation (dated by TCRdb to about 2021). In the study overall: Multivisceral, liver-intestinal, or isolated intestinal transplants were received by the recipients. Every recipient was given anti-thymocyte globulin induction, then maintenance tacrolimus and steroids for 2 to 4 years. Graft-versus-host and host-versus-graft alloreactive T cell clones were tracked in the graft, circulation and bone marrow after intestinal transplantation using bulk TCR-beta CDR3 sequencing. Alloreactive clones were identified by sequencing pre-transplant mixed lymphocyte reaction products and comparing these products with unstimulated pre-transplant donor and recipient T cells. The cohort enrolled 20 to 30 intestinal transplant recipients, one of whom was a retransplant, and 3 patients without pretransplant specimens were excluded. A peak of at least 4% donor T cells among recipient peripheral blood mononuclear cells was the definition used for donor T cell macrochimerism. Instead of going to the commercial service, samples from a few later patients were sequenced in-house on an Illumina MiSeq and processed with MiXCR.

Library preparation used the immunoSEQ multiplex PCR assay. For most patients, high-throughput TCR-beta CDR3 sequencing of genomic DNA was performed by Adaptive Biotechnologies. The authors processed their data as follows. Adaptive's ImmunoSEQ software supplied the TCR sequencing data for around 19 patients, while MiXCR and VDJtools were used to process a few other patients. CDR3 nucleotide sequences shared between donor and recipient were removed because their origin could not be assigned. To be classed as alloreactive, a clone needed at least 2-fold expansion over unstimulated cells and a minimum CFSE-low frequency of 0.002% (template counts) or 0.001% (read counts). Clones were considered mappable if detected in sequenced pre-transplant spleen, lymph node, or MLR CFSE-low populations of the donor or recipient. The cumulative frequency of alloreactive clones was calculated as a percentage of all sequences, weighted by copy number. As stored in TCRdb, this immuneACCESS dataset retains in-frame rearrangements with V and J assigned. A fraction of the clones does not appear; measured against another copy, unresolved V genes explain less than half of the discrepancy, and the remainder lacks a known reason. V and J calls and clone size come straight from that table; D and trimming were deduced from the DNA. The sample includes some 45,000 clones, with 91% observed a single time. The ten biggest clones cover 4.4% of the sample.

Trimming takes 1 base off V and 8 bases off J; junction bases not matched to a gene: 10. The CDR3 covers 17 residues, taking in both the cysteine and the phenylalanine. The CDR3 DNA has 51 bases and is translated from base 1. CDR1 SGHTA and CDR2 FQGTGA were looked up in the germline V gene. Blood samples were collected up to 4 times in the first month after transplant and then at least monthly when available. The sample holds one count of this clone. Its antigen is unknown. It has no much larger one-base neighbor in the sample; base qualities were not kept. Study-wide conclusions, independent of this receptor: Early after transplant, peak levels of circulating GvH clones were associated with declines in HvG clones. In the allografts of patients with donor T cell macrochimerism, GvH to HvG T cell clonal ratios were high. GvH clones were detected in recipient bone marrow, and some of these GvH clones were observed earlier in ileal mucosa or blood, consistent with an intestinal mucosal origin. The conclusions were limited by the relatively low number and heterogeneity of the intestinal transplant patients.

This receptor was taken from a human patient who received an intestinal transplant, so some T cells may come from the graft donor. The source was PBMCs, collected 524 days after transplant. The rearranged chain carries TRBV7-3 and TRBJ2-1; TRBD2 matches 11 bases in the middle. The nucleotide sequence is TGTGCCAGCAGCTTAATAAAGCCTAGCGGGAGGAACGATGAGCAGTTCTTC. It translates to CASSLIKPSGRNDEQFF.